This TCR beta chain derives from a study of blood T cell repertoires in COVID-19. Looking at the study overall: Sites in the United States, Italy and Spain provided acute and convalescent COVID-19 samples. T cells, B-cell-depleted T cells, or PBMCs provided the cDNA or gDNA that served as material.

The V gene end was trimmed by 1 base and the J gene end by 10 bases; junction bases not matched to a gene: 12. Germline V gene sequence: CDR1 LGHDT, CDR2 YNNKEL (reference sequence). The CDR3 runs 16 residues. The authors' processing: It was from reference gene primer amplification that nucleated cell counts were estimated. The assay was immunoSEQ multiplex PCR, and TCRdb's table has in-frame clones only and misses some. The V and J calls and clone size are taken from that table; D and trimming were inferred from the DNA. The table lists approximately 200,000 clones, about 86% of them singletons. The source is a man aged 60 to 69 who had recovered from COVID-19. Sequenced sample: peripheral blood. The chain joins TRBV3-1 (or the pseudogene TRBV3-2) to TRBJ2-1; 8 nucleotides match TRBD1. CDR3 loop: CASSQAVGPPGGEQFF. DNA of the CDR3: TGTGCCAGCAGCCAAGCCGTAGGGCCCCCAGGGGGCGAGCAGTTCTTC.